Below are 25 T cell receptor beta chains sequenced from a single sample in a study of radiotherapy plus CTLA-4 blockade in lung cancer. TCRdb's copy holds only in-frame clones and misses some; the assay was immunoSEQ multiplex PCR. The sample gives over 60,000 clones, around nine tenths of which show up once; over 0.75% is in the top ten. Material: peripheral blood, obtained from a patient treated with radiotherapy plus ipilimumab. The receptor source for this set is a human donor with non-small cell lung cancer who had stable disease on radiotherapy plus ipilimumab.

The J gene is TRBJ2-1, the V gene TRBV6-5; D may be TRBD2 (6 bases). The CDR3 has 16 amino acids. Per the germline V gene, CDR1 is MNHEY and CDR2 is SVGAGI. V was trimmed by 0 bases and J by 3 bases, leaving 12 bases between them. In DNA, the CDR3 is TGTGCCAGCAGTTACTCTGGCCTAGCGTACTACAATGAGCAGTTCTTC. It codes for CASSYSGLAYYNEQFF.

The V call is TRBV9, the J call TRBJ2-3; 9 bases are shared with TRBD2. Germline-derived CDR1 and CDR2 are SGDLS and YYNGEE. The CDR3 spans 15 residues. J gave up 4 bases and V 2 bases, and 5 bases lay outside the gene matches. CDR3 sequence (DNA): TGTGCCAGCAGCGTCCCCAGCGGGGGGCCAGATACGCAGTATTTT. The encoded protein is CASSVPSGGPDTQYF.

The rearrangement uses TRBV19 and TRBJ2-6; D is ambiguous. Deletions cut 5 bases from V and 2 bases from J, with 19 bases between. Germline V gives CDR1 LNHDA, CDR2 SQIVND (reference sequence). The CDR3 covers 18 residues. This CDR3 is CASSVRRYPPPGANVLTF. For the CDR3, the DNA is TGTGCCAGTAGTGTTCGCAGGTACCCCCCTCCTGGGGCCAACGTCCTGACTTTC.

Concerning this clone: Other nucleotide sequences from this sample produce the same CDR3. The V gene is TRBV5-1, the J gene TRBJ2-5; TRBD2 matches 12 bases. The junction had 3 bases not matched to a gene; V was cut back by 4 bases and J by 2 bases. In germline, CDR1 is SGHRS, CDR2 YFSETQ. CDR3 length equals 15 residues. CDR3 sequence reads: CASSRGTSGQETQYF. DNA for the CDR3: TGCGCCAGCAGCCGCGGGACTAGCGGGCAAGAGACCCAGTACTTC.

This chain connects TRBV5-1 to TRBJ2-1; 8 bases match TRBD1. The ends lost 0 bases at V and 5 bases at J; junction bases unmatched: 4. The CDR3 is made up of 15 amino acids. From germline, CDR1 is SGHRS and CDR2 YFSETQ. CDR3 nucleotides: TGCGCCAGCAGCTTGGTCAGGGGGCGAAACAATGAGCAGTTCTTC. As protein: CASSLVRGRNNEQFF.

CDR3 amino acids: CASTQGLPQETQYF. The CDR3 DNA sequence: TGTGCCAGCACCCAGGGACTCCCCCAAGAGACCCAGTACTTC. This chain connects TRBV28 to TRBJ2-5, with D possibly being TRBD2 (6 bases). The V gene's germline CDR1 is MDHEN and CDR2 SYDVKM. V gave up 7 bases and J gave up 1 base, with 13 bases separating them. The CDR3 consists of 14 residues. Based on the CDR3 plus reference TRBV28 and TRBJ2-5, the full variable domain is DVKVTQSSRYLVKRTGEKVFLECVQDMDHENMFWYRQDPGLGLRLIYFSYDVKMKEKGDIPEGYSVSREKKERFSLILESASTNQTSMYLCASTQGLPQETQYFGPGTRLLVL.

The chain uses TRBV7-8 and TRBJ2-7; D remains ambiguous. CDR3 length equals 13 residues. Germline-derived CDR1 and CDR2 are SGHVS and FQNEAQ. Trimming stripped 5 bases from V and 3 bases from J, with 11 bases between. The CDR3 nucleotides read TGTGCCAGCAGCCTATCCTCCAGCTACGAGCAGTACTTC. It codes for CASSLSSSYEQYF.

This chain uses TRBV4-1 with TRBJ1-1, with D possibly TRBD1 on 5 matching bases. V was shortened by 4 bases and J by 8 bases, with 11 bases between the two germline ends. The CDR3 runs to 12 residues. The germline V gene has CDR1 MGHRA and CDR2 YSYEKL. DNA for the CDR3: TGCGCCAGCAGCCCGAAAGGGGTGGAAGCTTTCTTT. This sequence encodes CASSPKGVEAFF.

The chain couples TRBV7-6 to TRBJ2-1; the D gene is possibly TRBD2 (6 bases). Germline loops: CDR1 SGHVS, CDR2 FNYEAQ. The CDR3 contains 14 residues. V lost 5 bases, J lost 7 bases, and 15 bases lay in between. CDR3 coding DNA: TGTGCCAGCAGCAAGGGACTCGTCGAAAATGAGCAGTTCTTC. Encoded protein: CASSKGLVENEQFF.

This chain joins TRBV5-4 and TRBJ2-1; 10 bases are shared with TRBD1. The CDR3 loop spans 15 amino acids. Germline V gene sequence: CDR1 SGHNT, CDR2 YYREEE (reference sequence). Unmatched junction bases numbered 6, after V lost 5 bases and J lost 4 bases. Here the CDR3 DNA reads TGTGCCAGCAGTCGGGACAGGGGAGATTACAATGAGCAGTTCTTC. Protein: CASSRDRGDYNEQFF. The variable domain in full, with the rest retrieved from reference TRBV5-4 and TRBJ2-1, is ETGVTQSPTHLIKTRGQQVTLRCSSQSGHNTVSWYQQALGQGPQFIFQYYREEENGRGNFPPRFSGLQFPNYSSELNVNALELDDSALYLCASSRDRGDYNEQFFGPGTRLTVL.

The chain combines TRBV18 with TRBJ2-7, with 8 bases matching TRBD1. CDR1 is KGHSH and CDR2 is LQKENI in the germline V gene. CDR3 length: 14 amino acids. J was trimmed by 3 bases and V by 2 bases; bases with no gene match: 3. CDR3 nucleotide sequence: TGTGCCAGCTCACCATCGGACAGGGACTACGAGCAGTACTTC. Translation: CASSPSDRDYEQYF.

The V call is TRBV5-8, the J call TRBJ2-3; no clear D. The V end lost 4 bases, the J end lost 0 bases, and 9 bases lay between the germline ends. In germline, CDR1 is SGHTS, CDR2 YDEGEE. CDR3 length: 14 residues. In nucleotides, the CDR3 is TGTGCCAGCAGCACCCTAGGAAGCACAGATACGCAGTATTTT. Translation gives CASSTLGSTDTQYF. The full variable domain, completed using reference TRBV5-8 and TRBJ2-3, is EAGVTQSPTHLIKTRGQQATLRCSPISGHTSVYWYQQALGLGLQFLLWYDEGEERNRGNFPPRFSGRQFPNYSSELNVNALELEDSALYLCASSTLGSTDTQYFGPGTRLTVL.

The chain couples TRBV9 to TRBJ2-1; the D gene is possibly TRBD1 (6 bases). The V gene lost 3 bases and the J gene lost 3 bases, with 13 bases spanning the gap. Germline V gives CDR1 SGDLS, CDR2 YYNGEE. This CDR3 is 15 amino acids long. The CDR3 sequence is CASSGRGANYNEQFF. The CDR3 bases are TGTGCCAGCAGCGGCAGGGGAGCAAACTACAATGAGCAGTTCTTC. Full variable domain (remainder filled in from reference TRBV9 and TRBJ2-1): DSGVTQTPKHLITATGQRVTLRCSPRSGDLSVYWYQQSLDQGLQFLIQYYNGEERAKGNILERFSAQQFPDLHSELNLSSLELGDSALYFCASSGRGANYNEQFFGPGTRLTVL.

This chain uses TRBV30 with TRBJ1-4; D is undetermined. Trimming left V 0 bases short and J 7 bases short, with 9 bases between. The CDR3 has 13 residues. Germline assignment: CDR1 GTSNPN and CDR2 SVGIG (reference sequence). CDR3 loop: CAWSVGRGEKLFF. The DNA of the CDR3 is TGTGCCTGGAGTGTAGGGCGGGGTGAAAAACTGTTTTTT.

V is TRBV15 and J is TRBJ1-2; no reliable D call. Germline CDR1 is LNHNV and CDR2 is YYDKDF (reference sequence). V dropped 0 bases and J dropped 8 bases, with 13 bases sitting between them. CDR3 length: 14 residues. The CDR3 DNA reads TGTGCCACCAGCAGAGATGTCAGGTTTAACGGCTACACCTTC. Translated: CATSRDVRFNGYTF. The full variable domain, rest sourced from reference TRBV15 and TRBJ1-2, is DAMVIQNPRYQVTQFGKPVTLSCSQTLNHNVMYWYQQKSSQAPKLLFHYYDKDFNNEADTPDNFQSRRPNTSFCFLDIRSPGLGDTAMYLCATSRDVRFNGYTFGSGTRLTVV.

V and J are TRBV5-1 and TRBJ2-2; D ambiguous. The ends were cut back, 3 bases at V and 0 bases at J, with 12 bases in the middle. Germline V gene sequence: CDR1 SGHRS, CDR2 YFSETQ. CDR3 length: 16 amino acids. This chain's CDR3 is CASSYPRTANTGELFF. The DNA of the CDR3 is TGCGCCAGCAGCTACCCGCGAACCGCGAACACCGGGGAGCTGTTTTTT.

The rearrangement uses TRBV10-2 and TRBJ1-3; D is uncertain. With 3 bases removed from V and 4 bases from J, the gap between germline ends came to 10 bases. CDR1 WSHSY and CDR2 SAAADI come from the germline V gene. The CDR3 covers 14 residues. CDR3 protein: CASSEGSLGNTIYF. The CDR3 DNA sequence: TGCGCCAGCAGTGAAGGCAGCCTGGGAAACACCATATATTTT.

CDR3 amino acids: CASSLIGYEQFF. The CDR3 bases are TGTGCCAGCAGTTTAATAGGTTACGAGCAGTTCTTC. The rearrangement links TRBV28 to TRBJ2-1; no firm D call. The CDR3 extends over 12 amino acids. Between the trimmed V and J ends, which lost 2 bases and 10 bases, there was a span of 9 bases. Germline CDR1 and CDR2: MDHEN and SYDVKM.

This chain uses TRBV5-1 with TRBJ2-2; a possible D gene is TRBD2 (5 bases). This CDR3 region has 16 residues. Germline values: CDR1 SGHRS, CDR2 YFSETQ. V was clipped by 0 bases and J by 0 bases, with 9 bases between them. For the CDR3, the DNA is TGCGCCAGCAGCTTGGTTGGGAGTCCGAACACCGGGGAGCTGTTTTTT. The encoded protein is CASSLVGSPNTGELFF.

This clone appeared a single time. The chain employs TRBV7-9 and TRBJ2-1; 7 nucleotides match TRBD2. V was pared by 1 base and J by 6 bases, with 6 bases of the junction left unmatched. Germline V lookup: CDR1 SEHNR, CDR2 FQNEAQ (reference sequence). The CDR3 length is 15 residues. The CDR3: CASSLVQAGVNEQFF. The CDR3 DNA sequence: TGTGCCAGCAGCTTAGTGCAGGCGGGGGTCAATGAGCAGTTCTTC.

This clone has a single count. The genes are TRBV7-8 and TRBJ2-7, with unresolved D. This CDR3 is built from 16 residues. The germline V and J ends were trimmed by 3 bases and 3 bases, with 18 bases remaining between them. Germline V gives CDR1 SGHVS, CDR2 FQNEAQ. CDR3 amino acids: CASSFAQTTVVYEQYF. DNA for the CDR3: TGTGCCAGCAGCTTTGCACAAACTACCGTAGTCTACGAGCAGTACTTC.

In this sample, this clone turned up once. V and J are TRBV9 and TRBJ1-4, with a tentative D call TRBD1 (6 bases). The CDR3 is made up of 14 amino acids. V gave up 1 base and J gave up 8 bases, with 12 bases separating them. Germline V gives CDR1 SGDLS, CDR2 YYNGEE. In nucleotides, the CDR3 is TGTGCCAGCAGCGTATCCAGGGGAGGGGAAAAACTGTTTTTT. Translated: CASSVSRGGEKLFF.

As concerns this clone: Other DNA variants within this sample encode the same CDR3. The rearrangement links TRBV18 to TRBJ2-7; TRBD1 matches 8 bases. V lost 3 bases to trimming and J lost 4 bases; unmatched junction nucleotides: 5. From germline, CDR1 is KGHSH and CDR2 LQKENI. This CDR3 comprises 14 residues. CDR3 loop: CASSPDRASYEQYF. As DNA, the CDR3 is TGTGCCAGCTCACCGGACAGGGCGTCATACGAGCAGTACTTC.

This chain joins TRBV10-1 and TRBJ1-2; D is ambiguous. V was shortened by 7 bases and J by 5 bases, with 17 bases between the two germline ends. This CDR3 is 14 amino acids long. Germline CDR1 is WNHNN and CDR2 is SYGVQD (reference sequence). CDR3 residues: CASTFLGWGYGYTF. CDR3 nucleotides: TGCGCCAGCACTTTTCTGGGGTGGGGATATGGCTACACCTTC.

The chain carries TRBV15 and TRBJ1-4; D gene uncertain. This CDR3 has 16 residues. The V end lost 0 bases, the J end lost 4 bases, and 12 bases lay between the germline ends. The germline gives CDR1 LNHNV, CDR2 YYDKDF (reference sequence). In nucleotides, the CDR3 is TGTGCCACCAGCAGAGATCGTGGAGGGCTTAATGAAAAACTGTTTTTT. This sequence encodes CATSRDRGGLNEKLFF.